This T cell receptor (beta chain) came from a study of cytomegalovirus exposure and HLA in healthy donors. Whole-study results and caveats: A later analysis reportedly found that, within productive TCRs, an Asian-associated ancestry cluster had fewer N-insertions than the mean observed across the roughly 610 donors. The authors later found HLA-associated TCR beta chains more clonally expanded than equally common others. Rarity characterized most TCR sequences, yet some public TCRs appeared in many donors. The authors later linked a missense DCLRE1C variant to TCR beta V- and J-gene trimming.

Amplification used 60 Vbeta primers and 13 Jbeta primers. Measured with immunoSEQ multiplex PCR; TCRdb has only the in-frame clones, and not every one. The data hold approximately 180,000 clones, with about 73% observed a single time. Concerning this clone itself: Its antigen is undetermined.

The TCR comes from a woman between 45 and 60 years old in good health and CMV-seropositive. Material for sequencing was PBMCs.

CDR3: CAWRGLNYGYTF. DNA for the CDR3: TGTGCCTGGAGGGGGCTAAATTATGGCTACACCTTC. The genes are TRBV30 and TRBJ1-2; a weak D match, TRBD1 (5 bases). V was cut by 3 bases and J by 5 bases, with 10 bases left in between. Per germline, CDR1 GTSNPN and CDR2 SVGIG (reference sequence). The CDR3 totals 12 residues.